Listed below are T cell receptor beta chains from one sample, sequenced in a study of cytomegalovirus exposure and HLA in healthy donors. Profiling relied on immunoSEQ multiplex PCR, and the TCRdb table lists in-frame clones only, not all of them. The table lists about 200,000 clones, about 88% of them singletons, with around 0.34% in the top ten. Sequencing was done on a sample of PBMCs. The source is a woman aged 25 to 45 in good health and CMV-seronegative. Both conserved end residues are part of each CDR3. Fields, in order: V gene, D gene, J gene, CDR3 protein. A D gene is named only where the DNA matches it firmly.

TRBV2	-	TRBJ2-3	CASSEGGGTDTQYF
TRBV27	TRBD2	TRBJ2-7	CASSFSGRGIYEQYF
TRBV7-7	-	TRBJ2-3	CASSRLRGDTQYF
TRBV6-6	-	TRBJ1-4	CASSPRGGTIEKLFF
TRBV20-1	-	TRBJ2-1	CSAPPYNEQFF
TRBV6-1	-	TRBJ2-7	CASKTTENTYEQYF
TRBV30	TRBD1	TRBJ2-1	CAWSVGRGPSNEQFF
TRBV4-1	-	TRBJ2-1	CASSQVAGTPYNEQFF
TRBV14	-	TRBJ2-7	CASSQGNGLKLREQYF
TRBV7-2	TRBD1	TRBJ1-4	CASSSTGYNEKLFF
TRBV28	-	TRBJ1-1	CASSSVNTEAFF
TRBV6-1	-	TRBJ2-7	CASSTNYAGAEQYF
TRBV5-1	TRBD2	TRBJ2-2	CASSYGTRGTGELFF
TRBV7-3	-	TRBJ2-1	CASSLTSGNLDEQFF
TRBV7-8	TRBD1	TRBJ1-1	CASSLTGRGSRGTEAFF
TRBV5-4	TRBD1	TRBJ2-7	CASSTGTGGSEQYF
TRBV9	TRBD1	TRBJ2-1	CASSLQGASYNEQFF
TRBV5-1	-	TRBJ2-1	CASSFVFGRGGNEQFF
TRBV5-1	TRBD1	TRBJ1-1	CASTPQGGNTEAFF
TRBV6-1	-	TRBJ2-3	CASSEFGGSTDTQYF
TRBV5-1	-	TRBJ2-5	CASSLGYGGSGETQYF
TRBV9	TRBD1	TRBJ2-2	CASSADRSTGELFF
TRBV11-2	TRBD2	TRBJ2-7	CASSLGRSGAEQYF
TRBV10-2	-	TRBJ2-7	CASSESTDGVHEQYF
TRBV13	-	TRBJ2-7	CASSLRVAGTYEQYF
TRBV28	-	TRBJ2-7	CASSLLSGALRNEQYF
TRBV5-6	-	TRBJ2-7	CASSSLGEASYEQYF
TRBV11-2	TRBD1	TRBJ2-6	CASSLGTGSGANVLTF
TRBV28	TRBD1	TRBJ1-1	CASSTPGRGQGTEAFF
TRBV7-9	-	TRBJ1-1	CASRTQGNTEAFF
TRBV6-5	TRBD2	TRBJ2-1	CASSYDLAAYNEQFF
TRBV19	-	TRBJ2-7	CASSIGATYEQYF
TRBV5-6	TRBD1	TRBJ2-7	CASSRGQGGKNEQYF
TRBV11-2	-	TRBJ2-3	CASSLELTADTQYF
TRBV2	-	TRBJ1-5	CASRSQGPQHF
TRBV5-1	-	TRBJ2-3	CASSLAASFPDTQYF
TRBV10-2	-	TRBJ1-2	CASSEIRGYGYTF
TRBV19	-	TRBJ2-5	CASSIGDSSETQYF
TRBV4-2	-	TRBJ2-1	CASTTVGGGNEQFF
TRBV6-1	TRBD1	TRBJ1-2	CRTGERIYGYTF
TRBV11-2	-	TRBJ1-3	CASSPGQWKKNTIYF
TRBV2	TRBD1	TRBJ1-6	CASKTGLNSPLHF
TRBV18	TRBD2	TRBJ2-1	CASSQTSGSYNEQFF
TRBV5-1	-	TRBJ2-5	CASRGFAELQETQYF
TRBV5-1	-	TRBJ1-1	CASSLATRGTEAFF
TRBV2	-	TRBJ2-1	CASSLGENEQFF
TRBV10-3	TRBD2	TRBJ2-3	CAISESGTSGTDTQYF
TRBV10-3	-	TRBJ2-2	CAISDPGSYTGELFF
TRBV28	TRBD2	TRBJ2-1	CASILAGGVPNEQFF